A selection of T cell receptor beta chains follows, all from one sample in a study of human thymus T cells. Here immunoSEQ multiplex PCR was the method, and the copy in TCRdb shows in-frame clones only, minus some. The repertoire holds 57,000 or so clones, with 94% as singletons. Sequencing was done on a sample of blood. These receptors all come from a boy under two years old with a congenital heart defect but otherwise immunologically healthy. Each CDR3 is given with its conserved first and last residue. D genes are given only for firm matches. Clone size is stated in some rows and not others, as once, few, many or a class when expanded.

D gene: .
J gene: TRBJ1-5
V gene: TRBV28
clone size: .
CDR3 protein: CASSFIRTDQPQHF
CDR3 DNA: TGTGCCAGCAGTTTTATCCGGACTGATCAGCCCCAGCATTTT

D gene: TRBD2
J gene: TRBJ2-3
V gene: TRBV7-2
clone size: .
CDR3 protein: CASSTTPAGTRKDTQYF
CDR3 DNA: TGTGCCAGCAGCACCACCCCGGCCGGGACTAGGAAAGATACGCAGTATTTT

D gene: .
J gene: TRBJ2-4
V gene: TRBV6-1
clone size: .
CDR3 protein: CASSTGFQNIQYF
CDR3 DNA: TGTGCCAGCAGTACAGGGTTCCAAAACATTCAGTACTTC

D gene: .
J gene: TRBJ1-5
V gene: TRBV5-4
clone size: .
CDR3 protein: CASSLDSNQPQHF
CDR3 DNA: TGTGCCAGCAGCTTGGACAGCAATCAGCCCCAGCATTTT

D gene: .
J gene: TRBJ1-1
V gene: TRBV6-5
clone size: .
CDR3 protein: CASSRGYTEAFF
CDR3 DNA: TGTGCCAGCAGCCGCGGGTACACTGAAGCTTTCTTT

D gene: .
J gene: TRBJ1-1
V gene: TRBV20-1
clone size: few
CDR3 protein: CSAARNTEAFF
CDR3 DNA: TGCAGTGCTGCGCGGAACACTGAAGCTTTCTTT

D gene: .
J gene: TRBJ2-7
V gene: TRBV2
clone size: few
CDR3 protein: CASAIYEQYF
CDR3 DNA: TGTGCCTCAGCGATATACGAGCAGTACTTC

D gene: TRBD1
J gene: TRBJ2-2
V gene: TRBV14
clone size: .
CDR3 protein: CASSRSGTGDTGELFF
CDR3 DNA: TGTGCCAGCAGCCGAAGTGGGACAGGGGACACCGGGGAGCTGTTTTTT

D gene: TRBD1
J gene: TRBJ2-1
V gene: TRBV6-6
clone size: .
CDR3 protein: CASSYPKGQGADEQFF
CDR3 DNA: TGTGCCAGCAGTTACCCAAAGGGACAGGGGGCCGATGAGCAGTTCTTC

D gene: .
J gene: TRBJ2-2
V gene: TRBV11-1
clone size: .
CDR3 protein: CASSLGTVYGELFF
CDR3 DNA: TGTGCCAGCAGCTTAGGGACAGTATACGGGGAGCTGTTTTTT

D gene: .
J gene: TRBJ1-2
V gene: TRBV30
clone size: once
CDR3 protein: CAWIPKGLYGYTF
CDR3 DNA: TGTGCCTGGATCCCTAAGGGTCTTTATGGCTACACCTTC

D gene: .
J gene: TRBJ2-6
V gene: TRBV19
clone size: .
CDR3 protein: CASSLASLGGEVSGANVLTF
CDR3 DNA: TGTGCCAGTAGCTTGGCCAGTTTAGGCGGGGAAGTCTCTGGGGCCAACGTCCTGACTTTC

D gene: TRBD2
J gene: TRBJ2-1
V gene: TRBV4-1
clone size: .
CDR3 protein: CASRFLAGGPHEQFF
CDR3 DNA: TGCGCCAGCAGGTTCCTAGCGGGGGGGCCCCATGAGCAGTTCTTC

D gene: TRBD1
J gene: TRBJ1-3
V gene: TRBV12-5
clone size: .
CDR3 protein: CASGQTRTGWGNTIYF
CDR3 DNA: TGTGCTAGTGGTCAAACCCGGACAGGCTGGGGAAACACCATATATTTT

D gene: .
J gene: TRBJ2-7
V gene: TRBV21-1
clone size: .
CDR3 protein: CASSKCRGQWFLGSEQYF
CDR3 DNA: TGTGCCAGCAGCAAATGCAGGGGGCAATGGTTTCTAGGCTCCGAGCAGTACTTC

D gene: TRBD1
J gene: TRBJ1-1
V gene: TRBV6-5
clone size: .
CDR3 protein: CASRATGGGHTEAFF
CDR3 DNA: TGTGCCAGCAGGGCGACAGGGGGCGGCCACACTGAAGCTTTCTTT

D gene: TRBD1
J gene: TRBJ1-1
V gene: TRBV29-1
clone size: .
CDR3 protein: CSAHRGGTEAFF
CDR3 DNA: TGCAGCGCCCACAGGGGAGGGACTGAAGCTTTCTTT

D gene: .
J gene: TRBJ2-3
V gene: TRBV11-2
clone size: .
CDR3 protein: CASSAYRGSHTDTQYF
CDR3 DNA: TGTGCCAGCAGCGCGTACAGAGGGTCTCACACAGATACGCAGTATTTT